These T cell receptor beta chains were read from a single sample in a study of OX40 agonist ivuxolimab in advanced cancers. Generated by immunoSEQ multiplex PCR, the TCRdb table keeps only in-frame clones and is missing some. Seen here are about 67,000 clones, 70% to 90% observed once, and the top ten hold around 2%. This material consisted of CD4+ or CD8+ T cells sorted from blood, taken in a trial of the OX40 agonist ivuxolimab. These receptors all stem from an adult with an advanced solid tumor such as melanoma, head and neck, liver or kidney cancer. The CDR3 runs from the conserved cysteine through the conserved F or W. The order of the fields is V gene, CDR3 protein.

v_call: TRBV5-1
cdr3_aa: CASSFVEGMNEQFF

v_call: TRBV5-1
cdr3_aa: CATRLAGVTDTQYF

v_call: TRBV5-4
cdr3_aa: CASSLVSSSDYGYTF

v_call: TRBV27
cdr3_aa: CASSFREGGYTF

v_call: TRBV5-4
cdr3_aa: CASSAGLQETQYF

v_call: TRBV5-1
cdr3_aa: CASSSTGGWSYTF

v_call: TRBV2
cdr3_aa: CASSWDRGLGGNYGYTF

v_call: TRBV5-1
cdr3_aa: CASSPGLDTDTQYF

v_call: TRBV27
cdr3_aa: CASSFSGVNQPQHF

v_call: TRBV6-1
cdr3_aa: CASSEVGQYNSPLHF

v_call: TRBV5-5
cdr3_aa: CASSRAAGEAYEQYF

v_call: TRBV7-2
cdr3_aa: CASSLSVGNSYEQYF

v_call: TRBV28
cdr3_aa: CASSLSASRTAQYF

v_call: TRBV5-4
cdr3_aa: CASSSPVNEQYF

v_call: TRBV15
cdr3_aa: CATSLNGETQYF

v_call: TRBV28
cdr3_aa: CASNPSGTYQNYGYTF

v_call: TRBV4-1
cdr3_aa: CASSQDLQGAGTDTQYF

v_call: TRBV7-2
cdr3_aa: CASSAQGYSNQPQHF

v_call: TRBV7-3
cdr3_aa: CASSFNQNTEAFF

v_call: TRBV10-2
cdr3_aa: CASSESGNSYEQYF

v_call: TRBV5-4
cdr3_aa: CASSLRETQYF

v_call: TRBV19
cdr3_aa: CASSPVGTPTYEQYF

v_call: TRBV5-1
cdr3_aa: CASREGYEQYF

v_call: TRBV18
cdr3_aa: CASSPGSYEQYF

v_call: TRBV5-4
cdr3_aa: CASSRTSGGYNEQFF

v_call: TRBV4-2
cdr3_aa: CASSQAGLSSGELFF

v_call: TRBV5-4
cdr3_aa: CASSSGWEAKNIQYF

v_call: TRBV18
cdr3_aa: CASSPAGSQPQHF

v_call: TRBV11-1
cdr3_aa: CASSLASGQGSTGELFF

v_call: TRBV6-5
cdr3_aa: CASSSGGDPYGYTF

v_call: TRBV28
cdr3_aa: CASRTGSRGYTF

v_call: TRBV28
cdr3_aa: CASSSNRPPGQGWLIQYF

v_call: TRBV12-2
cdr3_aa: CASRLVMTGNPVSVRSPLHF